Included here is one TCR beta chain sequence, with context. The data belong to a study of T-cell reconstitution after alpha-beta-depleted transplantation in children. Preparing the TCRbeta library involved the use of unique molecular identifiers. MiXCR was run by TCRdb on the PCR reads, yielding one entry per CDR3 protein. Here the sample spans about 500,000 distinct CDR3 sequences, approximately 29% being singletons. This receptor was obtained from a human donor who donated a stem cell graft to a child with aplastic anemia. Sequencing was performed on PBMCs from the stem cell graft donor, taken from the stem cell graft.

CDR3 in amino acids: CASLGLAGGETQYF. In DNA form, the CDR3 reads TGTGCCAGCCTGGGACTAGCGGGAGGGGAGACCCAGTACTTC. The rearrangement joins TRBV6-2 or TRBV6-3 to TRBJ2-5, with 16 bases that match TRBD2. This CDR3 spans 14 amino acids. The germline CDR1 and CDR2 sequences are MNHEY and SVGEGT. The trim removed 8 bases at V and 5 bases at J, leaving 2 bases unmatched.